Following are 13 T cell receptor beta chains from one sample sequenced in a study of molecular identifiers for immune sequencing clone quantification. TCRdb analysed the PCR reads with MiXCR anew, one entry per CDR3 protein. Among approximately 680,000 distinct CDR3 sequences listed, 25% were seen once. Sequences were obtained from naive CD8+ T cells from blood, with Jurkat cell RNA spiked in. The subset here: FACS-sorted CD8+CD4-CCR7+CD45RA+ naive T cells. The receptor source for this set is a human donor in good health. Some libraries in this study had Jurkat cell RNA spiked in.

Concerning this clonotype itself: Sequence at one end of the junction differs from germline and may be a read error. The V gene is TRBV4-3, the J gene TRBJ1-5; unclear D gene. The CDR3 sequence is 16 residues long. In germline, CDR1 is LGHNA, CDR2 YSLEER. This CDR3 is CASSQEIQVGGQPQQF. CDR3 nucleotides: TGCGCCAGCAGCCAAGAAATCCAGGTGGGCGGTCAGCCCCAGCAGTTT.

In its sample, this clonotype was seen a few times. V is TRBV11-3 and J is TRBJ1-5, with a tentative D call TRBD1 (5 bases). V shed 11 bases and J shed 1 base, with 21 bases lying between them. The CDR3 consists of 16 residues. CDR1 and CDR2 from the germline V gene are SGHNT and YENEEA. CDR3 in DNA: TGTGCCCGAAACTGGGGCAAATATCGGAGCAATCAGCCCCAGCATTTT. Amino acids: CARNWGKYRSNQPQHF.

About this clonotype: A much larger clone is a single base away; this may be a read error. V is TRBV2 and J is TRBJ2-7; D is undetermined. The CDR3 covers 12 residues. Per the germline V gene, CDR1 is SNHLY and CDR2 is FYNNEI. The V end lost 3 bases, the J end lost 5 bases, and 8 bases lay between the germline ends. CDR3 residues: CASSDPTHEQYF. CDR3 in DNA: TGTGCCAGCAGTGACCCGACCCACGAGCAGTACTTC.

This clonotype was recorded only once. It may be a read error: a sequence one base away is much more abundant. CDR3 amino acids: CASSVDSERPIYGYTF. The CDR3 region has the DNA TGTGCCAGCAGCGTAGATAGTGAGAGACCGATCTATGGCTACACCTTC. The chain links TRBV9 to TRBJ1-2; D not resolved. Per germline, CDR1 SGDLS and CDR2 YYNGEE. The length of the CDR3 is 16 residues. Between the trimmed V and J ends, which lost 0 bases and 4 bases, there was a span of 16 bases. The full variable domain, in which reference TRBV9 and TRBJ1-2 provide the parts outside the CDR3, is DSGVTQTPKHLITATGQRVTLRCSPRSGDLSVYWYQQSLDQGLQFLIQYYNGEERAKGNILERFSAQQFPDLHSELNLSSLELGDSALYFCASSVDSERPIYGYTFGSGTRLTVV.

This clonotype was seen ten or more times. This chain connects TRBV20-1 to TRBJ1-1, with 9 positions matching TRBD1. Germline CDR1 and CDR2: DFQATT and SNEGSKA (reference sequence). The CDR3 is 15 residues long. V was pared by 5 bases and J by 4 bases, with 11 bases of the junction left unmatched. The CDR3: CSAQIAGTGFTEAFF. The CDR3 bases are TGCAGTGCTCAGATCGCGGGGACAGGGTTCACTGAAGCTTTCTTT.

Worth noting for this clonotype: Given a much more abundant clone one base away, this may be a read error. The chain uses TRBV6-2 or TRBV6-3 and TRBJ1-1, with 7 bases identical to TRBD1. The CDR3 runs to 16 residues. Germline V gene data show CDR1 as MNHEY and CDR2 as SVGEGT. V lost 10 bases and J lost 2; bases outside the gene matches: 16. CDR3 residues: CATPVAGTELNTEAFF. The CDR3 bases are TGTGCCACCCCCGTGGCCGGGACAGAGCTTAACACTGAAGCTTTCTTT.

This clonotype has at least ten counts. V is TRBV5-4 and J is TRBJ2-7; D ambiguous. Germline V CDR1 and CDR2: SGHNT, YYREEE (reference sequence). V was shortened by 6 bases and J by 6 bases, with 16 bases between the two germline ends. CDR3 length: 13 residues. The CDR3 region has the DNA TGTGCCAGCACCTTAGAAGGTAGGGTCGAGCAGTACTTC. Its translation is CASTLEGRVEQYF.

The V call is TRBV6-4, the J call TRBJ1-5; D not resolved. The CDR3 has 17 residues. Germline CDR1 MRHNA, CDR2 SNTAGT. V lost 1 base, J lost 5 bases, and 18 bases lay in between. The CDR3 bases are TGTGCCAGCAGTGACTTCGCCCTTCAGGTTGCCGATCAGCCCCAGCATTTT. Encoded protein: CASSDFALQVADQPQHF.

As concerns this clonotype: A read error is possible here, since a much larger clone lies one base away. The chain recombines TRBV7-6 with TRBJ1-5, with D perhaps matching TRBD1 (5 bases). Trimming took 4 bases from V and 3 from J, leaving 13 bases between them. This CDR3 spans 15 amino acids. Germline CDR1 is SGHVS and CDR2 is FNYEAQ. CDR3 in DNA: TGTGCCAGCAGCTATAACCGGGGCTCCAATCAGCCCCAGCATTTT. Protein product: CASSYNRGSNQPQHF.

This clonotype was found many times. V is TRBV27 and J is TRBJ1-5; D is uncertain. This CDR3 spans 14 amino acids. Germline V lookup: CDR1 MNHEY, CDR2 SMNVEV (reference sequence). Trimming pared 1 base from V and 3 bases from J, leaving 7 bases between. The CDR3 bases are TGTGCCAGCAGTTTATACCCGCTCAATCAGCCCCAGCATTTT. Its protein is CASSLYPLNQPQHF.

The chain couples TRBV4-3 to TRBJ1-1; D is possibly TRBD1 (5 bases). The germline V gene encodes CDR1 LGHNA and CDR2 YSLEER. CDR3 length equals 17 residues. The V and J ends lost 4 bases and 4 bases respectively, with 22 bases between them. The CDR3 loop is CASSPYYAGSLGTEAFF. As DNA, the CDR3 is TGCGCCAGCAGCCCCTATTATGCAGGGTCTTTGGGCACTGAAGCTTTCTTT.

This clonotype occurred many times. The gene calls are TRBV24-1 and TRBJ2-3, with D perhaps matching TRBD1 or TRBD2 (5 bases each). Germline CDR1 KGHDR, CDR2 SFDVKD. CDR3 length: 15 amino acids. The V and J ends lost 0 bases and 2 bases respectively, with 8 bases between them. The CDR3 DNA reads TGTGCCACCAGTGATTTGCCCGGGACCACAGATACGCAGTATTTT. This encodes CATSDLPGTTDTQYF.

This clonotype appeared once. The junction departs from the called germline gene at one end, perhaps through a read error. The CDR3 bases are TGTGCCAGCAGCTTTGTAGGGCTAGAGAGCGAGTCCTTC. This codes for CASSFVGLESESF. The chain combines TRBV7-9 with TRBJ2-5; D remains unclear. There are 13 residues in the CDR3. Germline V gene lookup returns CDR1 SEHNR and CDR2 FQNEAQ (reference sequence).